The clone carrying this TCR beta chain was observed many times. Its target is not known. Since the library was made to target alpha chains, this beta chain is a stray read and its abundance is not meaningful. The time point here: sample taken at primary tumor resection. Whole RNA from tumor, nontumor lung or frozen PBMC was sequenced unsorted. The data were taken from a study of spatial heterogeneity in lung cancer. Overall study context: Within raw reads, each unique TCR and UMI combination appeared on average more than ten times. Whole-study findings and limits: TCRs found ubiquitously expanded in tumor appeared in blood more at resection than at follow-up.

Germline V CDR1 and CDR2: SGHTA, FQGNSA. Trimming removed 4 bases from V and 0 bases from J, with 10 bases in between. The CDR3 runs 15 residues. Each CDR3 protein is one row after TCRdb ran MiXCR on the 5' RACE reads. The sample has roughly 13,000 distinct CDR3 sequences, under 5% seen once. The source of this sequence is a male donor with early-stage non-small cell lung cancer. The gene calls are TRBV7-2 and TRBJ2-1, with a tentative D call TRBD2 (5 bases). The sample in question was PBMCs, obtained at surgery. The CDR3 DNA reads as TGTGCCAGCAGCTCGGACTCAAGCTCCTACAATGAGCAGTTCTTC. It specifies CASSSDSSSYNEQFF.